Given below is one TCR beta chain in context. Its antigen specificity is not known. It has no much larger one-base neighbor in the sample; base qualities were not kept. CDR1 and CDR2, looked up from the germline V gene, are SNHLY and FYNNEI. The CDR3, cysteine through phenylalanine, is 14 amino acids long. The read is trimmed to its CDR3 DNA, 42 bases read in frame from base 1. A distance of 16 bases separates the germline ends of V and J, which lose 6 bases and 5 bases respectively. According to the study, the label for this sample's time point signals: baseline before first vaccination. The vaccinee samples were drawn from two UK trials, COV001 and COV002, one of which was a single-blind randomized controlled phase 2/3 trial testing AZD1222 (ChAdOx1 nCoV-19) in healthy adults. For TCRbeta chain sequencing, PBMC samples from trial participants were taken at day 0 and at day 28 after the second dose.

This sample was taken from a study of T cell responses to AZD1222 COVID-19 vaccine (dated by TCRdb to the early 2020s). Regarding the study in general: AZD1222 recipients with second doses at about 4 weeks or about 12 weeks were pooled, because spike-specific TCR depth and breadth did not differ between schedules. TCR sequencing covered 233 trial participants: 200 to 210 given two doses of AZD1222 and about 26 given two doses of MenACWY control vaccine. Trial participants were enrolled by age into subgroups of 18-55, 56-69 and 70-plus years, and around 140, 26 and 57 TCR-sequenced participants, respectively, were included in these subgroups. Results the study describes overall, beyond this receptor: The vaccine-associated CD4 TCRs covered the entire spike protein, and the dominant responses fell in regions 160-218 and 743-854. Conclusions about previously exposed vaccinees were limited because only six or seven AZD1222 recipients were SARS-CoV-2 seropositive at baseline. After two AZD1222 doses, spike-specific TCR breadth and depth were significantly higher than at day 0 and than in MenACWY recipients. Nearly half of unique spike-specific TCRs reportedly recognized epitopes outside regions mutated in the B.1.351 and B.1.1.7 variants. Participants were mostly white British, with more females than males. The authors suggested clonal diversity may have been underestimated. In the small 56-69-year group, the increase in depth fell short of significance, most likely because of low power. Because no day 14 peak-response samples were available, repertoires were characterized only after the peak T cell response.

The CDR3 regions of human TCRbeta chains were analyzed by immunosequencing. The paper's data handling went like this. Repertoire TCRs were matched against a reference library of SARS-CoV-2-specific TCRs generated with the MIRA antigen-specificity platform. Breadth was defined as the fraction of unique TCRs that were SARS-CoV-2-associated, and depth was defined as the fraction of total T cells that were SARS-CoV-2-associated. Using the MIRA data, each spike-specific TCR was mapped to the spike region that the TCR reacts to and placed in a CD4 or CD8 class. Log10-transformed breadth and depth values were compared by one-way ANOVA with Sidak's multiple comparisons tests. TCRdb mirrors the immuneACCESS table, restricted to in-frame sequences. Some clones are absent from its copies; in checked studies, under half trace to an unresolved V gene, and the reason for the others is unknown. The V and J calls and clone size are taken from that table; D and trimming were inferred from the DNA. This sample comprises about 130,000 clones, roughly 90% of them detected only once. The biggest ten clones account for roughly 1.5% of the sample.

The receptor comes from an adult in good health. Sequenced material: peripheral blood, taken on day 0 of AZD1222 vaccination. The chain was built from TRBV2 and TRBJ1-1; the D gene is perhaps TRBD1, from 6 matching bases. The CDR3 protein sequence reads: CASRVRQVGTEAFF. The DNA sequence follows: TGTGCCAGCAGGGTTCGACAGGTGGGGACTGAAGCTTTCTTT.